This is a list of T cell receptor beta chains from one sample in a study of Ad26.COV2.S vaccination and SARS-CoV-2 variants. Sequencing was performed with immunoSEQ multiplex PCR; in TCRdb, only in-frame clones are kept and a portion is missing. This sample has hundreds of thousands of clones, with roughly nine tenths found just once. The material was peripheral blood, obtained after recovery from COVID-19. The receptors originated from a human donor who had recovered from COVID-19. Each CDR3 is given with its conserved first and last residue. A D gene is named only where the DNA matches it firmly. Size is stated for part of the rows, as once, few or many counts, or as a class when the clone is expanded.

V	length	D	size	J	CDR3	DNA
TRBV7-2	16	TRBD2	-	TRBJ2-3	CASSFSSGVFTDTQYF	TGTGCCAGCAGCTTCTCCAGCGGGGTATTTACAGATACGCAGTATTTT
TRBV3-1/TRBV3-2	16	-	-	TRBJ2-5	CASSQESGLPQETQYF	TGTGCCAGCAGCCAAGAATCGGGGTTACCACAAGAGACCCAGTACTTC
TRBV6-6	13	-	-	TRBJ1-1	CASSYSGADEAFF	TGTGCCAGCAGTTACTCAGGTGCAGATGAAGCTTTCTTT
TRBV27	15	TRBD2	-	TRBJ2-1	CASSFVPSGGNEQFF	TGTGCCAGCAGTTTCGTCCCTAGCGGGGGAAATGAGCAGTTCTTC
TRBV29-1	12	-	-	TRBJ2-2	CSVPTGTGELFF	TGCAGCGTGCCCACGGGGACCGGGGAGCTGTTTTTT
TRBV19	14	-	-	TRBJ1-3	CASSQGFSGNTIYF	TGTGCCTCCTCACAGGGTTTCTCTGGAAACACCATATATTTT
TRBV9	14	TRBD1	-	TRBJ2-7	CASSEGQGGPSMHF	TGTGCCAGCAGCGAGGGACAGGGGGGTCCCAGTATGCACTTC
TRBV19	13	-	-	TRBJ1-1	CASKELANTEAFF	TGTGCCAGTAAGGAGTTGGCGAACACTGAAGCTTTCTTT
TRBV7-9	14	TRBD1	-	TRBJ1-2	CASSPPTGDYGYTF	TGTGCCAGCAGCCCACCGACAGGGGACTATGGCTACACCTTC
TRBV4-1	13	TRBD1	once	TRBJ2-7	CASRGQGIYEQYF	TGCGCCAGCAGGGGACAGGGAATCTACGAGCAGTACTTC
TRBV7-9	14	-	-	TRBJ1-2	CASSLDSGTLGYTF	TGTGCCAGCAGCTTAGACTCTGGGACATTGGGCTACACCTTC
TRBV7-9	12	-	-	TRBJ2-1	CARGLTTGEQFF	TGTGCCAGGGGCCTCACCACCGGTGAGCAGTTCTTC
TRBV6-4	15	-	-	TRBJ1-1	CASSPTWGLNTEAFF	TGTGCCAGCAGTCCCACTTGGGGGTTGAACACTGAAGCTTTCTTT
TRBV6-6	15	-	-	TRBJ1-2	CASSYISTGLYGYTF	TGTGCCAGCAGTTACATATCGACAGGCCTCTATGGCTACACCTTC
TRBV2	14	-	-	TRBJ1-4	CASSERGRNEKLFF	TGTGCCAGCAGTGAACGGGGACGGAATGAAAAACTGTTTTTT
TRBV19	14	TRBD1	-	TRBJ1-5	CASSDRGVDQPQHF	TGTGCCAGTAGTGACAGGGGAGTGGATCAGCCCCAGCATTTT
TRBV7-9	12	-	-	TRBJ1-5	CASSRSNQPQHF	TGTGCCAGCAGCCGCAGCAATCAGCCCCAGCATTTT
TRBV6-2/TRBV6-3	15	TRBD2	-	TRBJ2-7	CASSSLAGTSYEQYF	TGTGCCAGCAGTTCTCTAGCGGGGACCTCCTACGAGCAGTACTTC
TRBV3-1/TRBV3-2	15	TRBD1	-	TRBJ2-7	CASSPPGQASYEQYF	TGTGCCAGCAGCCCTCCGGGACAGGCCTCCTACGAGCAGTACTTC
TRBV23-1	13	TRBD1	-	TRBJ1-1	CASSQARQGEAFF	TGCGCCAGCAGTCAAGCGAGACAGGGCGAAGCTTTCTTT
TRBV5-1	15	-	-	TRBJ2-1	CASSLDSGGLNEQFF	TGCGCCAGCAGCTTGGACAGCGGAGGGCTCAATGAGCAGTTCTTC
TRBV12-3/TRBV12-4	13	-	-	TRBJ2-7	CASSLGRVYEQYF	TGTGCCAGCAGTTTAGGCAGGGTCTACGAGCAGTACTTC
TRBV5-1	15	TRBD1	-	TRBJ1-6	CASRPGTGANSPLHF	TGCGCCAGCAGGCCAGGGACAGGGGCTAATTCACCCCTCCACTTT
TRBV12-3/TRBV12-4	12	-	-	TRBJ1-1	CASTYYGTEAFF	TGTGCCAGCACTTACTACGGCACTGAAGCTTTCTTT
TRBV29-1	15	-	once	TRBJ1-2	CSVGKRWGGAGGYTF	TGCAGCGTTGGCAAAAGGTGGGGAGGAGCGGGCGGCTACACCTTC
TRBV4-3	16	-	-	TRBJ1-4	CASSADNGGSNEKLFF	TGCGCCAGCAGCGCTGACAACGGGGGTAGTAATGAAAAACTGTTTTTT
TRBV7-6	13	-	-	TRBJ1-4	CASSLGPQEKLFF	TGTGCCAGCAGCTTAGGGCCCCAGGAAAAACTGTTTTTT
TRBV6-4	13	-	many	TRBJ2-3	CASSPGGTDTQYF	TGTGCCAGCAGTCCAGGGGGCACAGATACGCAGTATTTT
TRBV4-1	13	-	-	TRBJ1-6	CASSPETDSPLHF	TGCGCCAGCAGCCCTGAGACAGACTCACCCCTCCACTTT
TRBV9	15	-	-	TRBJ1-1	CASSPLSPMSTEAFF	TGTGCCAGCAGCCCCCTAAGTCCTATGTCCACTGAAGCTTTCTTT
TRBV5-4	15	TRBD1	-	TRBJ1-1	CASSTRGTVNTEAFF	TGTGCCAGCAGTACAAGAGGGACAGTGAACACTGAAGCTTTCTTT
TRBV24-1	17	TRBD2	-	TRBJ2-1	CATSDSSGLAGGNEQFF	TGTGCCACCAGTGATTCGTCGGGACTAGCGGGGGGCAATGAGCAGTTCTTC
TRBV29-1	13	-	once	TRBJ1-2	CSVEVAGDYGYTF	TGCAGCGTGGAAGTAGCGGGAGACTATGGCTACACCTTC
TRBV6-2/TRBV6-3	11	-	-	TRBJ1-1	CASSPNTEAFF	TGTGCCAGCAGCCCAAACACTGAAGCTTTCTTT
TRBV10-3	14	-	-	TRBJ1-1	CAISESGTNTEAFF	TGTGCCATCAGTGAGTCGGGGACGAACACTGAAGCTTTCTTT
TRBV7-2	12	-	-	TRBJ1-2	CASSLGSYGYTF	TGTGCCAGCAGCTTGGGGTCCTATGGCTACACCTTC
TRBV6-1	14	TRBD1	-	TRBJ1-6	CASSDDRGDSPLHF	TGTGCCAGCAGTGATGACAGGGGGGACTCACCCCTCCACTTT
TRBV7-6	15	-	-	TRBJ1-3	CATAHLTGSGNTIYF	TGTGCCACAGCCCATCTCACAGGGTCTGGAAACACCATATATTTT
TRBV10-3	18	TRBD2	-	TRBJ2-3	CAISESSSGGAPSDTQYF	TGTGCCATCAGTGAGTCGAGTAGCGGGGGGGCCCCGTCAGATACGCAGTATTTT
TRBV6-6	13	-	-	TRBJ2-1	CASSYSGRGEQFF	TGTGCCAGCAGTTACTCGGGCCGGGGTGAGCAGTTCTTC
TRBV13	14	TRBD2	-	TRBJ2-7	CASRISGGSYEQYF	TGTGCCAGCAGGATTAGCGGGGGCTCCTACGAGCAGTACTTC
TRBV7-8	17	-	once	TRBJ2-7	CASSLDHPGQGINEQYF	TGTGCCAGCAGCTTAGACCATCCCGGGCAGGGGATTAACGAGCAGTACTTC
TRBV5-4	14	TRBD1	-	TRBJ1-2	CASSPQGAWDGYTF	TGTGCCAGCAGCCCTCAGGGGGCTTGGGATGGCTACACCTTC
TRBV18	17	TRBD1	-	TRBJ1-2	CASSPGPKQGALYGYTF	TGTGCCAGCTCACCTGGCCCCAAACAGGGGGCCCTCTATGGCTACACCTTC
TRBV7-2	15	TRBD1	-	TRBJ1-2	CASSLQGAGSSGYTF	TGTGCCAGCAGCTTACAGGGGGCAGGATCGTCTGGCTACACCTTC
TRBV10-3	14	TRBD1	-	TRBJ2-7	CATATRDRDYEQYF	TGTGCCACCGCAACACGGGACAGGGACTACGAGCAGTACTTC
TRBV25-1	14	-	many	TRBJ2-2	CASSESLNTGELFF	TGTGCCAGCAGTGAATCCTTAAATACCGGGGAGCTGTTTTTT
TRBV25-1	16	TRBD1	-	TRBJ2-2	CASSGGQGARTGELFF	TGTGCCAGCAGTGGGGGACAGGGGGCGCGCACCGGGGAGCTGTTTTTT